The clone carrying this T cell receptor beta chain was detected a few times. Its specificity is not known. These data come from a study of tumor-infiltrating lymphocytes in localized non-small cell lung cancer. On the study more broadly: Tumor tissue and non-adjacent uninvolved lung came from each patient. Study results and caveats: Immunotypes IM1 and IM2 had similar TCR-derived T-cell fractions.

CDR1 SGHTS and CDR2 YDEGEE come from the germline V gene. The CDR3 spans 15 residues. The J segment lost 1 base and the V segment lost 5 bases, leaving 7 bases of the junction unmatched. Data came from immunoSEQ multiplex PCR; TCRdb stores just in-frame clones and leaves some out. The data show approximately 9,000 clones, around 80% seen once. The sample comprised uninvolved lung tissue not adjacent to the tumor. This TCR was sampled from a human donor with non-small cell lung cancer. The V call is TRBV5-8, the J call TRBJ2-3; 7 bases are shared with TRBD2. The CDR3 here is CASSPWAGGTDTQYF. The DNA for the CDR3 is TGTGCCAGCAGTCCCTGGGCGGGAGGCACAGATACGCAGTATTTT.